These T cell receptor beta chains were read from a single sample in a study of blood T cell repertoires in COVID-19. Here immunoSEQ multiplex PCR was the method, and the copy in TCRdb shows in-frame clones only, minus some. The data contain 150,000 to 200,000 clones, about four fifths of them singletons. The material sequenced was PBMCs or T cells enriched from blood (not recorded which). These receptors originate from a man in his fifties who had recovered from COVID-19. Each CDR3 is given with its conserved first and last residue. The D gene is left open where the match is weak. Some rows have no size entry. The others give once, few or many, or a class for an expanded clone.

V gene,J gene,clone size,D gene,CDR3 DNA,CDR3 protein
TRBV3-1/TRBV3-2,TRBJ1-4,.,TRBD1,TGTGCCAGCAGCCCCGGGACAGGGGGCGAAAAACTGTTTTTT,CASSPGTGGEKLFF
TRBV5-6,TRBJ1-4,.,.,TGTGCCAGCAGCTTGGCGTTTGGCAGGGGCGATGAAAAACTGTTTTTT,CASSLAFGRGDEKLFF
TRBV4-2,TRBJ2-5,.,.,TGTGCCAGCAGCCAAGCACATACGGGGGGCGAGAAGACCCAGTACTTC,CASSQAHTGGEKTQYF
TRBV18,TRBJ2-7,once,TRBD2,TGTGCCAGCTCGCCCCTAGCGGGGGGGCGGGACGAGCAGTACTTC,CASSPLAGGRDEQYF
TRBV29-1,TRBJ2-7,.,.,TGCAGCGTCTCGGACAGCTCCTACGAGCAGTACTTC,CSVSDSSYEQYF
TRBV19,TRBJ1-5,.,.,TGTGCCAGTAGGACCGACAGTGAGGACCAGCCCCAGCATTTT,CASRTDSEDQPQHF
TRBV6-1,TRBJ1-5,.,.,TGTGCCAGCAGTGAATCAACCACAAATCAGCCCCAGCATTTT,CASSESTTNQPQHF
TRBV4-1,TRBJ1-2,.,.,TGCGCCAGCAGCCAAGATCCGGGTATCTATGGCTACACCTTC,CASSQDPGIYGYTF
TRBV5-1,TRBJ2-7,.,TRBD1,TGCGCCAGCAGCCCGTCTCCCCCCGACAGGGCCACCTACGAGCAGTACTTC,CASSPSPPDRATYEQYF
TRBV21-1,TRBJ1-5,.,.,TGTGCCAGCAGCAAAGGGGGGACAGGCGTTCTTTATAGCAATCAGCCCCAGCATTTT,CASSKGGTGVLYSNQPQHF
TRBV3-1/TRBV3-2,TRBJ1-2,.,TRBD1,TGTGCCAGCTCTTTTCTCGACAGGGAAAATGGTGGCTACACCTTC,CASSFLDRENGGYTF
TRBV5-1,TRBJ1-2,.,.,TGCGCCAGCAGCTTGGCAGGGTATGGTGGCTACACCTTC,CASSLAGYGGYTF
TRBV4-1,TRBJ1-1,.,.,TGCGCCAGCAGCCAAGAACGGAGGCCGGGTACTGAAGCTTTCTTT,CASSQERRPGTEAFF
TRBV24-1,TRBJ2-7,.,TRBD1,TGTGCCACCACTCTCCTGTGGGACAGGAGGGACTACGAGCAGTACTTC,CATTLLWDRRDYEQYF
TRBV4-2,TRBJ1-6,.,TRBD1,TGTGCCAGCAGCCAAGAAACCGGGACAGGGGGTTCACCCCTCCACTTT,CASSQETGTGGSPLHF
TRBV7-9,TRBJ1-4,.,.,TGTGCCAGCGGGGTGGGGGCCCATAATGAAAAACTGTTTTTT,CASGVGAHNEKLFF
TRBV9,TRBJ2-7,few,.,TGTGCCAGCAGCGTAGCAGGTGGGGCGGCCTACGAGCAGTACTTC,CASSVAGGAAYEQYF
TRBV7-2,TRBJ1-4,.,.,TGTGCCAGCAGCTTAACAGGGAACTTGGATGAAAAACTGTTTTTT,CASSLTGNLDEKLFF
TRBV30,TRBJ1-4,few,TRBD1,TGTGCCTGGAAGGACAGGGGGCCTTTTAATGAAAAACTGTTTTTT,CAWKDRGPFNEKLFF
TRBV6-5,TRBJ2-5,.,.,TGTGCCAGCAGTAAACCCTGGTCCGGAGAGACCCAGTACTTC,CASSKPWSGETQYF
TRBV7-3,TRBJ2-1,once,TRBD2,TGTGCCAGCAGCCGTAGCGGGGTAACCAACAATGAGCAGTTCTTC,CASSRSGVTNNEQFF
TRBV10-1,TRBJ1-1,.,TRBD1,TGCGCCAGCAGACCCTTTAGACAGGGCTGTTTCGAGAACACTGAAGCTTTCTTT,CASRPFRQGCFENTEAFF
TRBV18,TRBJ2-3,.,.,TGTGCCAGCTCACCAGTCCATACTCCGGGGGCAGATACGCAGTATTTT,CASSPVHTPGADTQYF
TRBV18,TRBJ1-6,few,.,TGTGCCAGCTCACCAACGGGTCCGGGGACCCTCCACTTT,CASSPTGPGTLHF
TRBV28,TRBJ1-2,.,.,TGTGCCAGCAGCCTCCGGGAACCCCGGGGTGGCTACACCTTC,CASSLREPRGGYTF
TRBV11-1,TRBJ2-3,few,TRBD2,TGTGCCAGCAGTGATCTGGCGGGGGGACCCACAGATACGCAGTATTTT,CASSDLAGGPTDTQYF
TRBV28,TRBJ1-1,.,.,TGTGCCAGCAGCAAGACCACCGGGGGGAACACTGAAGCTTTCTTT,CASSKTTGGNTEAFF
TRBV18,TRBJ1-1,.,.,TGTGCCAGCTCACCATCAGGGGCCGGTGAAGCTTTCTTT,CASSPSGAGEAFF
TRBV2,TRBJ1-1,.,TRBD1,TGTGCCAGCACCGCGCTGAGACAGGGGAGCACTGAAGCTTTCTTT,CASTALRQGSTEAFF
TRBV2,TRBJ1-5,once,.,TGTGCCAGCAGTGAAGGGGGGGGCGGGGCAATGCCCCAGCATTTT,CASSEGGGGAMPQHF
TRBV5-1,TRBJ1-6,few,.,TGCGCCAGCAGCTTGAGTAGGTTCGGGGATTCACCCCTCCACTTT,CASSLSRFGDSPLHF
TRBV4-3,TRBJ2-3,.,.,TGCGCCAGCAGCCTTCGGGCAGGGAGCACAGATACGCAGTATTTT,CASSLRAGSTDTQYF
TRBV5-1,TRBJ2-3,.,.,TGCGCCAGCAGCTTGGACCCCGCGAGCACAGATACGCAGTATTTT,CASSLDPASTDTQYF
TRBV4-1,TRBJ2-7,.,.,TGCGCCAGCAGCCAAGAAAGTACCCGGGTTAACTACGAGCAGTACTTC,CASSQESTRVNYEQYF
TRBV14,TRBJ2-1,.,TRBD2,TGTGCCAGCAGCCAAGCATTAGCGGGGGGACCACAGTTCTTC,CASSQALAGGPQFF
TRBV7-8,TRBJ1-2,.,.,TGTGCCAGCAGCCGTGGACAGAACTATGGCTACACCTTC,CASSRGQNYGYTF
TRBV3-1/TRBV3-2,TRBJ2-7,.,.,TGTGCCAGCAGCCCGGGCGGGGCCTACGAGCAGTACTTC,CASSPGGAYEQYF
TRBV4-3,TRBJ2-5,.,.,TGCGCCAGCAGCCAAGAATTGCACTCGTCTCAAGAGACCCAGTACTTC,CASSQELHSSQETQYF
TRBV18,TRBJ2-1,.,TRBD1,TGTGCCAGCTCACCCGGACAGGGAATCAAGTTCTTC,CASSPGQGIKFF
TRBV19,TRBJ1-6,.,.,TGTGCCAGTACCCGAGGCGGGACTGGGACACCCCTCCACTTT,CASTRGGTGTPLHF
TRBV7-8,TRBJ1-3,.,.,TGTGCCAGCAGCGAGTGGACAGACGGAAACACCATATATTTT,CASSEWTDGNTIYF
TRBV6-4,TRBJ1-1,.,.,TGTGCCACCATGCGGGGGAACACTGAAGCTTTCTTT,CATMRGNTEAFF
TRBV7-9,TRBJ1-2,.,.,TGTGCCAGCAGCTCTGGGACTTATGGCTACACCTTC,CASSSGTYGYTF
TRBV7-9,TRBJ2-3,.,.,TGTGCCAGCAGCTCCTACACAGATACGCAGTATTTT,CASSSYTDTQYF
TRBV7-2,TRBJ1-2,.,TRBD1,TGTGCCAGCAGCTTAGGGATGGGGACAGGGGATGGCTACACCTTC,CASSLGMGTGDGYTF